Included here is one T cell receptor (beta chain) sequence, with context. Its specificity is unknown. This record comes from a study of shared clonotypes between healthy human individuals. Study outcomes and limitations: Among non-shared clonotypes, generation probabilities were lower than among those shared by all four donors. Shared clonotypes: approximately 5.3% naive CD4, 3.5% to 4% naive CD8, about 2.4% memory CD4, 0.4% memory CD8.

Clones were sequenced by immunoSEQ multiplex PCR, and TCRdb holds only the in-frame ones, with some missing. The sample consists of 1.5 million to 1.9 million clones, 95% to 99% of them appearing once. This CDR3 comprises 16 residues. The chain employs TRBV21-1 and TRBJ2-1; the table's D gene call, TRBD2, was not cross checked with the DNA. TRBV21-1 is a recognized pseudogene. Sequencing input: naive CD4+ T cells sorted from blood. Subset in this sample: CD45RA+ positively selected. The receptor's source is a man aged 30 to 39 in good health. The CDR3 region has the DNA TGTGCCAGAACAGAAGCTGGGGGGTACTTCTACAATGAGCAGTTCTTC. This encodes CARTEAGGYFYNEQFF.